A single sample is the source of the 25 T cell receptor beta chains below, sequenced in a study of blood T cell repertoires in COVID-19. Clones were sequenced by immunoSEQ multiplex PCR, and TCRdb holds only the in-frame ones, with some missing. The sample records approximately 300,000 clones, about nine tenths being singletons. What was sequenced was PBMCs or T cells enriched from blood (not recorded which). The receptors originated from a man in his sixties who had recovered from COVID-19.

The V call is TRBV6-6, the J call TRBJ2-3; TRBD1 aligns across 11 bases. Germline V gene sequence: CDR1 MNHNY, CDR2 SVGAGI (reference sequence). The CDR3 covers 14 residues. Germline trimming cut 5 bases from V and 3 bases from J; bases unmatched to any gene: 1. The CDR3 DNA reads TGTGCCAGCAGTCGGGACAGGGGGACAGATACGCAGTATTTT. It yields the protein CASSRDRGTDTQYF.

The chain recombines TRBV7-2 with TRBJ2-7; 7 bases line up with TRBD1. Germline V gene sequence: CDR1 SGHTA, CDR2 FQGNSA. V trimming: 5 bases; J trimming: 2 bases; junction bases outside the gene matches: 3. The length of the CDR3 is 13 residues. CDR3 sequence: CASSRQGTYEQYF. The CDR3 region has the DNA TGTGCCAGCAGCCGACAGGGCACCTACGAGCAGTACTTC.

This sequence joins TRBV11-3 and TRBJ2-7; 12 bases are shared with TRBD2. The CDR3 contains 15 residues. Germline V lookup: CDR1 SGHNT, CDR2 YENEEA. The V segment lost 2 bases and the J segment 2 bases; nucleotides outside the gene matches: 1. The CDR3 loop reads CASSLRTSGTYEQYF. The CDR3 nucleotides read TGTGCCAGCAGCTTAAGGACTAGCGGGACCTACGAGCAGTACTTC.

This sequence joins TRBV19 and TRBJ2-2, with 8 bases lining up with TRBD1. Per the germline V gene, CDR1 is LNHDA and CDR2 is SQIVND (reference sequence). This CDR3 spans 15 amino acids. V shed 5 bases, J shed 0 bases, and the junction held 2 bases outside the gene matches. The chain's CDR3 is CASSAQGANTGELFF. The CDR3 nucleotides read TGTGCCAGTAGTGCACAGGGGGCGAACACCGGGGAGCTGTTTTTT.

The rearrangement uses TRBV28 and TRBJ2-1, with 9 positions matching TRBD2. Per the germline V gene, CDR1 is MDHEN and CDR2 is SYDVKM. V shed 2 bases and J 6 bases; nucleotides not matched to a gene: 5. The CDR3 sequence is 15 residues long. CDR3 loop: CASSLITSGRNEQFF. Written as DNA, the CDR3 is TGTGCCAGCAGTTTAATAACTAGCGGGCGCAATGAGCAGTTCTTC.

The chain carries TRBV25-1 and TRBJ1-1; 8 bases match TRBD1. The CDR3 totals 15 residues. Germline CDR1 and CDR2: MGHDK and SYGVNS. The V and J ends lost 4 bases and 4 bases, in that order; junction bases with no gene match: 8. The CDR3 nucleotides read TGTGCCAGCAGTGGGGCTACGACAGGGGCCACTGAAGCTTTCTTT. Translating gives CASSGATTGATEAFF.

V and J are TRBV11-3 and TRBJ2-7; 7 bases match TRBD1. Per germline, CDR1 SGHNT and CDR2 YENEEA. Trimming removed 5 bases from V and 3 bases from J; junction bases left unmatched: 4. The CDR3 is 13 amino acids. CDR3 DNA: TGTGCCAGCAGCCCGGGACAGAACTACGAGCAGTACTTC. This gives the protein CASSPGQNYEQYF.

The chain joins TRBV12-3 or TRBV12-4 to TRBJ2-3, with a tentative D call TRBD1 (6 bases). The CDR3 extends over 12 amino acids. Trimming removed 5 bases from V and 5 bases from J, with 8 bases in between. CDR3 amino acids: CASSPTGDTQYF. DNA of the CDR3: TGTGCCAGCAGTCCGACAGGAGATACGCAGTATTTT.

This clone was counted only a few times. This CDR3 is CASSATVLNTEAFF. The CDR3 nucleotides are TGTGCCAGCAGCGCGACAGTATTGAACACTGAAGCTTTCTTT. The chain links TRBV7-9 to TRBJ1-1; perhaps TRBD1 as D (5 bases). CDR3 size: 14 residues. The V end was cut by 5 bases, the J end by 0 bases, with 10 bases between. Germline V gene data show CDR1 as SEHNR and CDR2 as FQNEAQ (reference sequence). Full variable domain (outside the CDR3, taken from reference TRBV7-9 and TRBJ1-1): DTGVSQNPRHKITKRGQNVTFRCDPISEHNRLYWYRQTLGQGPEFLTYFQNEAQLEKSRLLSDRFSAERPKGSFSTLEIQRTEQGDSAMYLCASSATVLNTEAFFGQGTRLTVV.

The chain has TRBV9 and TRBJ1-4; D is possibly TRBD1 (5 bases). Germline CDR1 SGDLS, CDR2 YYNGEE. The CDR3 runs 14 residues. V gave up 3 bases and J gave up 8 bases, with 14 bases separating them. The CDR3 DNA sequence: TGTGCCAGCAGCGCCTCGACTCAGGGAGAAAAACTGTTTTTT. This gives the protein CASSASTQGEKLFF.

The rearrangement links TRBV9 to TRBJ1-4, with D maybe TRBD1 (5 bases). There are 14 residues in the CDR3. With 4 bases removed from V and 7 bases from J, the gap between germline ends came to 14 bases. Per the germline V gene, CDR1 is SGDLS and CDR2 is YYNGEE. CDR3 region: CASSFGQGSEKLFF. CDR3 DNA: TGTGCCAGCAGCTTTGGGCAGGGTAGTGAAAAACTGTTTTTT.

The CDR3 DNA is TGTGCCAGCAGAACAAACAATGAGCAGTTCTTC. Translating it yields CASRTNNEQFF. The chain links TRBV6-5 to TRBJ2-1; D not resolved. This CDR3 region has 11 residues. Germline V gene sequence: CDR1 MNHEY, CDR2 SVGAGI. V was clipped by 6 bases and J by 5 bases, with 5 bases between them.

The chain is built from TRBV2 and TRBJ2-3; D unresolved. The V gene's germline CDR1 is SNHLY and CDR2 FYNNEI. V shed 7 bases and J shed 0 bases, with 14 bases lying between them. This CDR3 has 15 residues. DNA for the CDR3: TGTGCCAGCAATATTCAGGCTGGGAGCACAGATACGCAGTATTTT. Its translation: CASNIQAGSTDTQYF.

This chain links TRBV2 with TRBJ2-5; 14 bases match TRBD2. The V gene end was trimmed by 4 bases and the J gene end by 5 bases; junction bases not matched to a gene: 6. The CDR3 loop spans 16 amino acids. Germline V lookup: CDR1 SNHLY, CDR2 FYNNEI. The CDR3 reads CASSARRLAGGETQYF. CDR3 DNA: TGTGCCAGCAGTGCTAGAAGACTAGCGGGGGGGGAGACCCAGTACTTC.

The V gene is TRBV4-3, the J gene TRBJ2-1, with 7 bases aligning to TRBD1. Germline V CDR1 and CDR2: LGHNA, YSLEER. CDR3 length equals 15 residues. Trimming cost V 1 base and J 13 bases; bases outside gene matches: 13. In DNA form, the CDR3 reads TGCGCCAGCAGCCAAGGACGACAGGGAGAGTCTAGTCAGTTCTTC. As protein: CASSQGRQGESSQFF.

V gene TRBV5-1 combines with J gene TRBJ2-2; D is possibly TRBD2 (5 bases). V was pared by 5 bases and J by 0 bases, with 17 bases between. The CDR3 is 17 amino acids. The germline V gene has CDR1 SGHRS and CDR2 YFSETQ. Written as DNA, the CDR3 is TGCGCCAGCAGTTCCCCTGTGGGGAGCCCGAACACCGGGGAGCTGTTTTTT. It yields the protein CASSSPVGSPNTGELFF. The full variable domain, its missing parts supplied by reference TRBV5-1 and TRBJ2-2, is KAGVTQTPRYLIKTRGQQVTLSCSPISGHRSVSWYQQTPGQGLQFLFEYFSETQRNKGNFPGRFSGRQFSNSRSEMNVSTLELGDSALYLCASSSPVGSPNTGELFFGEGSRLTVL.

Here the CDR3 DNA reads TGCGCCAGCAGCCCCCCCGGTTGGGCTGAGCAGTTCTTC. This encodes CASSPPGWAEQFF. The rearrangement joins TRBV5-1 to TRBJ2-1, with D uncertain. The CDR3 covers 13 residues. Trimming pared 4 bases from V and 9 bases from J, leaving 14 bases between. Germline lookup yields CDR1 SGHRS and CDR2 YFSETQ.

This clone was seen once. V gene TRBV30 combines with J gene TRBJ1-2, with 9 bases identical to TRBD1. This CDR3 comprises 14 residues. V lost 5 bases and J lost 7; bases outside the gene matches: 11. Germline V gene sequence: CDR1 GTSNPN, CDR2 SVGIG (reference sequence). The CDR3 loop reads CAWGVPGQGGGYTF. Here the CDR3 DNA reads TGTGCCTGGGGCGTTCCGGGACAGGGCGGTGGCTACACCTTC.

The chain is built from TRBV5-4 and TRBJ2-7; D possibly corresponds to TRBD1 (6 bases). The CDR3 loop spans 15 amino acids. CDR1 is SGHNT, CDR2 YYREEE, per germline (reference sequence). Trimming cost V 2 bases and J 0 bases, with 12 bases left between them. CDR3 in amino acids: CASSLGRDNSYEQYF. CDR3 nucleotide sequence: TGTGCCAGCAGCTTAGGCCGGGACAACTCCTACGAGCAGTACTTC.

This clone has a single count. V gene TRBV5-1 combines with J gene TRBJ1-4; TRBD1 matches at 9 bases. Germline lookup yields CDR1 SGHRS and CDR2 YFSETQ. This CDR3 has 15 residues. Trimming at V came to 0 bases and at J to 11 bases, leaving 8 bases not matched to a gene. The CDR3 reads CASSLVPGQGGKLFF. The DNA of the CDR3 is TGCGCCAGCAGCTTGGTGCCGGGACAGGGCGGGAAACTGTTTTTT.

This chain connects TRBV2 to TRBJ2-1, with D possibly being TRBD1 (7 bases). Germline CDR1 SNHLY, CDR2 FYNNEI. The CDR3 sequence is 12 residues long. Deletions cut 5 bases from V and 12 bases from J, with 14 bases between. CDR3 loop: CASSPTGEVQFF. The CDR3 coding sequence is TGTGCCAGCAGTCCTACAGGGGAGGTGCAGTTCTTC.

This clone was seen a single time. V usage is TRBV30 and J usage is TRBJ2-3; 7 bases match TRBD1. The V gene end was trimmed by 0 bases and the J gene end by 3 bases; junction bases not matched to a gene: 6. The CDR3 covers 15 residues. Per the germline V gene, CDR1 is GTSNPN and CDR2 is SVGIG (reference sequence). CDR3 amino acids: CAWSVPNRGTDTQYF. In DNA, the CDR3 is TGTGCCTGGAGTGTCCCTAACAGGGGAACAGATACGCAGTATTTT.

The V and J genes are TRBV30 and TRBJ1-1; 10 bases line up with TRBD1. The CDR3 is 16 residues long. The J segment lost 0 bases and the V segment lost 5 bases, leaving 9 bases of the junction unmatched. Germline CDR1 GTSNPN, CDR2 SVGIG (reference sequence). In DNA form, the CDR3 reads TGTGCCTGGCAAGGGGGGACAGGGGCCATGAACACTGAAGCTTTCTTT. Translating gives CAWQGGTGAMNTEAFF.

The chain uses TRBV28 and TRBJ1-1; no firm D call. The CDR3 contains 12 residues. With 7 bases removed from V and 4 bases from J, the gap between germline ends came to 10 bases. The V gene's germline CDR1 is MDHEN and CDR2 SYDVKM. CDR3 in amino acids: CASTISGTEAFF. DNA of the CDR3: TGTGCCAGCACTATAAGCGGCACTGAAGCTTTCTTT.

This clone was detected once. The J gene is TRBJ1-2, the V gene TRBV7-9; tentative D call: TRBD1 (5 bases). Germline V lookup: CDR1 SEHNR, CDR2 FQNEAQ (reference sequence). The germline V and J ends were trimmed by 5 bases and 8 bases, with 12 bases remaining between them. The CDR3 is 12 residues long. CDR3 bases: TGTGCCAGCAGCGCCGGGGGTGGAGGCTACACCTTC. It yields the protein CASSAGGGGYTF. Looking up the rest from reference TRBV7-9 and TRBJ1-2 gives the full variable domain: DTGVSQNPRHKITKRGQNVTFRCDPISEHNRLYWYRQTLGQGPEFLTYFQNEAQLEKSRLLSDRFSAERPKGSFSTLEIQRTEQGDSAMYLCASSAGGGGYTFGSGTRLTVV.